The table lists the clone carrying this T cell receptor beta chain with a few counts. As yet, its antigen is unknown. This entry is derived from a study of blood T cells in healthy people across ages. In the study overall: There was about one barcoded beta molecule captured by template switching per two T cells.

Study-wide results and caveats: As naive T cell percentage varied, TCR beta diversity correlated strongly with it. Diversity of TCR beta per million T cells declined in a roughly linear way with age. Possibly confounding the expanded clonotype changes was the fact that donor CMV status was unknown.

The use of a sample-barcoded 5' primer and a J-beta primer mix characterized a second PCR of about 7 to 12 cycles. TCRdb used MiXCR to reprocess the 5' RACE reads, holding one entry per CDR3 protein. The table records 1.5 million or so distinct CDR3 sequences, 42% of them present only once. This TCR was sampled from a young woman in good health. Sequences were obtained from blood.

The CDR3 DNA reads TGTGCCAGCAGCTTAGCTGGGGCAGGGCCGAGGAGCACTGAAGCTTTCTTT. It specifies CASSLAGAGPRSTEAFF. V gene TRBV7-9 combines with J gene TRBJ1-1; possible D gene TRBD1, 5 bases. V lost 0 bases, J lost 4 bases, and 18 bases lay in between. The CDR3 runs 17 residues. Germline values: CDR1 SEHNR, CDR2 FQNEAQ (reference sequence).